This T cell receptor (beta chain) appears in the sequencing data of a study of long-term antiretroviral therapy in people with HIV. Study as a whole: The 2015 immediate-ART recommendation was preceded by the earliest samples by about a decade.

General study findings and limits: Relative to transplant donor controls, diversity remained lower despite increasing after ART.

The authors ran the immunoSEQ assay, v3.0, at survey level. Generated by immunoSEQ multiplex PCR, the TCRdb table keeps only in-frame clones and is missing some. The sample holds roughly 16,000 clones; roughly 94% are singletons and the top ten take approximately 4.2%. With regard to this clone: Antigen specificity is unknown.

There are 14 residues in the CDR3. Trimming took off 2 bases at V and 4 bases at J, with 12 bases between the two ends. The germline V gene has CDR1 SGDLS and CDR2 YYNGEE. A minimum of one pre-ART and two post-ART PBMC samples existed for each donor. Each HIV-infected participant was given treatment in the United States. The rearrangement joins TRBV9 to TRBJ1-1, with D hard to call. Sequenced material: unsorted PBMCs, taken roughly 6.4 years after starting antiretroviral therapy. The clonotype originates from a woman aged 45-60 years with HIV. DNA of the CDR3: TGTGCCAGCAGCGTTGGCGGTATAGGCACTGAAGCTTTCTTT. It translates to CASSVGGIGTEAFF.